This T cell receptor beta chain stems from a study of tumor-infiltrating lymphocytes in localized non-small cell lung cancer. Background on the study: Tumor tissue and non-adjacent uninvolved lung came from each patient.

Profiling relied on immunoSEQ multiplex PCR, and the TCRdb table lists in-frame clones only, not all of them. The sample includes about 23,000 clones, 73% of them seen just once. Findings and limits, study-wide: Recurrence-free survival showed no association with tumor T-cell fraction. Different pieces of the same tissue went to different assays, confounding technical variation with intratumor heterogeneity. IM1 and IM2 tumors showed no difference in T-cell fraction.

As concerns this clone: What it binds is not known.

Trimming took off 0 bases at V and 1 base at J, with 9 bases between the two ends. Germline values: CDR1 SSHAT, CDR2 FNYEAQ (reference sequence). The CDR3 runs to 15 residues. The chain is built from TRBV7-7 and TRBJ2-5; D is tentatively TRBD1 or TRBD2 (5 bases each). What was sequenced was lung tumor tissue. The origin of this receptor is a human donor with non-small cell lung cancer. The CDR3 sequence is CASSLAGTAQETQYF. CDR3 sequence (DNA): TGTGCCAGCAGCTTAGCGGGGACGGCCCAAGAGACCCAGTACTTC.